The present entry profiles one TCR beta chain with its context. These data originate in a study of siplizumab effects on memory and regulatory T cells. Trimming removed 4 bases from V and 4 bases from J; junction bases left unmatched: 5. Germline V gives CDR1 SGHRS, CDR2 YFSETQ. The CDR3 covers 15 residues. Profiling relied on immunoSEQ multiplex PCR, and the TCRdb table lists in-frame clones only, not all of them. Of around 120,000 clones listed, approximately 94% are singletons. The TCR sequence derives from a human donor in good health. The source material was non-Treg CD4+ T cells sorted from blood. The chain has TRBV5-1 and TRBJ2-1, with 10 bases that match TRBD1. The CDR3 sequence is CASSKPGQGYNEQFF. The CDR3 bases are TGCGCCAGCAGCAAGCCGGGACAGGGGTACAATGAGCAGTTCTTC.